These T cell receptor beta chains were read from a single sample in a study of blood T cell repertoires in COVID-19. Using immunoSEQ multiplex PCR, the repertoire was profiled, and TCRdb retains in-frame clones only, with some absent. Of about 69,000 clones in the sample, roughly 90% were seen once. Source material: peripheral blood. The receptors were sampled from a man over 45 with acute or convalescent COVID-19. Both conserved end residues are part of each CDR3. The D gene is left open where the match is weak. Size is omitted from some rows. Given values are once, few, many or a class for expanded clones.

d_call clone_size j_call v_call cdr3_aa cdr3_nt
TRBD2 NA TRBJ2-1 TRBV2 CASNGRATYNEQFF TGTGCCAGCAACGGGAGGGCAACGTACAATGAGCAGTTCTTC
NA NA TRBJ2-7 TRBV7-8 CASSRRGPSSYEQYF TGTGCCAGCAGTCGGAGAGGGCCAAGCTCCTACGAGCAGTACTTC
NA few TRBJ2-7 TRBV29-1 CSVLRGSYEQYF TGCAGCGTTCTAAGGGGGTCTTACGAGCAGTACTTC
TRBD1 NA TRBJ1-1 TRBV24-1 CATRQGPNTEAFF TGTGCCACCAGACAGGGGCCGAACACTGAAGCTTTCTTT
NA NA TRBJ2-2 TRBV10-3 CAISRANTGELFF TGTGCCATCAGTCGGGCGAACACCGGGGAGCTGTTTTTT
TRBD1 NA TRBJ2-1 TRBV3-1/TRBV3-2 CASSHGTGSTQFF TGTGCCAGCAGCCATGGGACAGGCTCGACGCAGTTCTTC
TRBD1 NA TRBJ1-1 TRBV5-1 CASSYIQGAPGEAFF TGCGCCAGCAGCTACATACAGGGGGCTCCGGGTGAAGCTTTCTTT
NA NA TRBJ2-6 TRBV5-5 CASSLNSVFGANVLTF TGTGCCAGCAGCTTGAATTCGGTCTTTGGGGCCAACGTCCTGACTTTC
NA NA TRBJ2-7 TRBV5-1 CASSFGRAENEQYF TGCGCCAGCAGCTTCGGCAGGGCGGAGAACGAGCAGTACTTC
TRBD1 NA TRBJ2-7 TRBV29-1 CSVAAGGPNEQYF TGCAGCGTTGCGGCAGGGGGCCCAAACGAGCAGTACTTC
NA NA TRBJ2-3 TRBV19 CASSIPGADTQYF TGTGCCAGTAGTATCCCGGGGGCAGATACGCAGTATTTT
TRBD2 few TRBJ2-3 TRBV7-9 CASSSPRGLATDTQYF TGTGCCAGCAGCTCACCGAGGGGACTAGCGACAGATACGCAGTATTTT
TRBD2 NA TRBJ2-7 TRBV10-2 CASSEVGSGSYEQYF TGCGCCAGCAGTGAAGTGGGTAGCGGGAGCTACGAGCAGTACTTC
NA NA TRBJ1-2 TRBV6-1 CASSEGAQTGTLNYGYTF TGTGCCAGCAGTGAGGGGGCCCAGACAGGCACCCTTAACTATGGCTACACCTTC
TRBD2 NA TRBJ2-2 TRBV3-1/TRBV3-2 CASSHERGFANTGELFF TGTGCCAGCAGCCACGAGCGGGGGTTCGCGAACACCGGGGAGCTGTTTTTT
NA once TRBJ2-2 TRBV5-1 CASTSRAINTGELFF TGCGCCAGCACCTCCAGGGCCATTAACACCGGGGAGCTGTTTTTT
NA NA TRBJ2-4 TRBV2 CASRNNLGGNIQYF TGTGCCAGCAGGAACAACCTTGGGGGGAACATTCAGTACTTC
NA NA TRBJ2-3 TRBV7-2 CASSLSQALILITDTQYF TGTGCCAGCAGCTTATCCCAGGCACTCATCCTCATCACAGATACGCAGTATTTT
TRBD2 NA TRBJ2-1 TRBV7-8 CASSFNSGSSYNEQFF TGTGCCAGCAGCTTTAACAGCGGGAGTTCCTACAATGAGCAGTTCTTC
NA NA TRBJ1-3 TRBV13 CASSSGRGFSGNTIYF TGTGCCAGCAGCTCCGGCAGGGGATTCTCTGGAAACACCATATATTTT
TRBD1 NA TRBJ1-6 TRBV30 CAWSNGQGENSPLHF TGTGCCTGGAGTAACGGACAGGGGGAGAATTCACCCCTCCACTTT
TRBD1 NA TRBJ1-1 TRBV18 CASSPTTGSNTEAFF TGTGCCAGCTCACCTACGACAGGGTCAAACACTGAAGCTTTCTTT
TRBD1 NA TRBJ1-2 TRBV7-9 CASSNRGANYGYTF TGTGCCAGCAGCAACAGGGGAGCTAACTATGGCTACACCTTC
NA NA TRBJ1-5 TRBV7-6 CASSLAGEALPQHF TGTGCCAGCAGCTTAGCAGGGGAAGCTTTGCCCCAGCATTTT
TRBD2 NA TRBJ2-5 TRBV9 CASSPRGSGSYQETQYF TGTGCCAGCAGCCCCCGAGGGAGCGGGAGTTACCAAGAGACCCAGTACTTC
TRBD1 once TRBJ2-6 TRBV29-1 CSATGAGANVLTF TGCAGCGCCACAGGGGCTGGGGCCAACGTCCTGACTTTC
NA NA TRBJ1-1 TRBV5-1 CASSLAAGNTEAFF TGCGCCAGCAGCTTGGCCGCGGGAAACACTGAAGCTTTCTTT
NA NA TRBJ2-3 TRBV24-1 CATSDGLNPADTQYF TGTGCCACCAGTGATGGCCTGAACCCCGCAGATACGCAGTATTTT
TRBD1 NA TRBJ1-6 TRBV27 CASQTGTAYIYNSPLHF TGTGCCAGTCAGACAGGGACGGCTTATATCTATAATTCACCCCTCCACTTT
NA NA TRBJ1-4 TRBV7-9 CASSLGGRGNEKLFF TGTGCCAGCAGCTTAGGGGGCAGGGGAAACGAAAAACTGTTTTTT
TRBD1 NA TRBJ2-2 TRBV11-3 CASTVGRFWAGGTGELFF TGTGCCAGCACCGTCGGGCGTTTTTGGGCAGGGGGCACCGGGGAGCTGTTTTTT
NA NA TRBJ2-7 TRBV7-8 CASRRQSTAYEQYF TGTGCCAGCAGGAGACAGTCTACTGCCTACGAGCAGTACTTC
NA NA TRBJ2-7 TRBV6-5 CASSPRSHSYEQYF TGTGCCAGCAGTCCCCGGTCCCACTCCTACGAGCAGTACTTC
TRBD1 NA TRBJ2-7 TRBV6-5 CASRGTGGSYEQYF TGTGCCAGCAGGGGTACAGGGGGGAGCTACGAGCAGTACTTC
TRBD1 NA TRBJ2-7 TRBV5-1 CASSLQTGATYEQYF TGCGCCAGCAGCTTGCAAACAGGGGCTACCTACGAGCAGTACTTC
TRBD2 once TRBJ2-5 TRBV5-4 CASRRTSGNEGTQYF TGTGCCAGCAGACGGACTAGCGGGAATGAAGGGACCCAGTACTTC
TRBD1 NA TRBJ1-2 TRBV19 CASTLGQPFYGYTF TGTGCCAGTACCTTGGGACAGCCCTTCTATGGCTACACCTTC
TRBD2 NA TRBJ2-7 TRBV10-3 CAISPGTSASGEQYF TGTGCCATCAGTCCCGGGACTAGCGCCTCGGGGGAGCAGTACTTC
NA once TRBJ1-5 TRBV10-2 CASSENRNQPQHF TGCGCCAGCAGTGAGAACCGGAATCAGCCCCAGCATTTT
NA NA TRBJ1-2 TRBV27 CASSPQTANYGYTF TGTGCCAGCAGCCCCCAGACAGCTAACTATGGCTACACCTTC
NA once TRBJ2-5 TRBV10-1 CASDERGGETQYF TGCGCCAGCGATGAGAGGGGAGGAGAGACCCAGTACTTC
TRBD1 few TRBJ1-1 TRBV19 CASSPGGQANTEAFF TGTGCCAGTAGTCCAGGAGGACAGGCGAACACTGAAGCTTTCTTT
NA NA TRBJ2-1 TRBV6-5 CAVRRGSRDNEQFF TGTGCCGTTCGCCGGGGGTCTAGGGACAATGAGCAGTTCTTC
NA NA TRBJ2-4 TRBV2 CASSVAKNIQYF TGTGCCAGCAGCGTAGCCAAAAACATTCAGTACTTC
NA NA TRBJ1-2 TRBV12-3/TRBV12-4 CASSRNRVYTF TGTGCCAGCAGTCGGAACAGAGTCTACACCTTC